One T cell receptor (beta chain) is described in this entry. Its antigen remains unknown. This sample was included in a study of CD8+ T cells in alopecia areata. Across the study: Among treated patients, oral tofacitinib was administered at 5 to 10 mg twice daily. It was 6 to 18 months of tofacitinib, and then there were 6 months off drug.

After isolation, RNA underwent reverse transcription to generate cDNA as the sequencing template. The protocol was immunoSEQ multiplex PCR, while the TCRdb copy is restricted to in-frame clones and leaves out a portion. The sample consists of 110,000 to 150,000 clones, roughly nine tenths of them appearing once. Treatment indicated: oral pan-JAK inhibitor, 5-10 mg twice daily. Germline CDR1 is GTSNPN and CDR2 is SVGIG (reference sequence). The germline V and J ends were trimmed by 0 bases and 5 bases, with 8 bases remaining between them. This CDR3 contains 13 residues. General study results and limits: Besides other cells, scalp samples also yield sequences of resident alphabeta T cells from normal skin.

The origin of this receptor is a human donor with alopecia areata. The specimen was CD8+ T cells sorted from blood, collected at week 4, from a patient treated with tofacitinib. The genes are TRBV30 and TRBJ2-1, with D perhaps TRBD1 (6 bases). CDR3 DNA sequence: TGTGCCTGGAGTGTCGGGGACAACAATGAGCAGTTCTTC. Translated, it gives CAWSVGDNNEQFF. Together with reference TRBV30 and TRBJ2-1, the CDR3 gives the full variable domain: SQTIHQWPATLVQPVGSPLSLECTVEGTSNPNLYWYRQAAGRGLQLLFYSVGIGQISSEVPQNLSASRPQDRQFILSSKKLLLSDSGFYLCAWSVGDNNEQFFGPGTRLTVL.